These 20 T cell receptor beta chains were sequenced from one sample in a study of blood T cell repertoires in COVID-19. Libraries were prepared by immunoSEQ multiplex PCR; TCRdb keeps only in-frame clonotypes and omits some of them. Counted here are about 360,000 clones, 65% to 90% occurring once; the ten biggest clones make up just over 7%. Material: peripheral blood. Source of these receptors: a woman in her sixties with COVID-19, enrolled during active disease.

This chain connects TRBV6-2 or TRBV6-3 to TRBJ1-5; 7 nucleotides align to TRBD1. CDR3 size: 13 residues. Trimming took 4 bases from V and 6 from J; bases not matched to a gene: 3. Per the germline V gene, CDR1 is MNHEY and CDR2 is SVGEGT. CDR3 nucleotide sequence: TGTGCCAGCAGTTTCACAGGGGTTCAGCCCCAGCATTTT. Translating it yields CASSFTGVQPQHF.

This clone was observed a single time. This sequence joins TRBV5-4 and TRBJ1-1; D perhaps matches TRBD1 (6 bases). Per the germline V gene, CDR1 is SGHNT and CDR2 is YYREEE (reference sequence). There are 16 residues in the CDR3. Trimming stripped 5 bases from V and 0 bases from J, with 17 bases between. This CDR3 is CASRQRGGRLNTEAFF. In DNA, the CDR3 is TGTGCCAGCAGACAACGGGGGGGCCGATTGAACACTGAAGCTTTCTTT.

V gene TRBV6-5 combines with J gene TRBJ2-2; D perhaps matches TRBD1 (5 bases). CDR3 length equals 13 residues. Germline V gives CDR1 MNHEY, CDR2 SVGAGI. Trimming left V 6 bases short and J 4 bases short, with 9 bases between. CDR3 amino acids: CASRYRSTGELFF. The CDR3 DNA follows: TGTGCCAGCAGATACAGGAGCACCGGGGAGCTGTTTTTT.

The V call is TRBV11-3, the J call TRBJ2-1; D possibly corresponds to TRBD2 (5 bases). Trimming stripped 0 bases from V and 2 bases from J, with 14 bases between. Per germline, CDR1 SGHNT and CDR2 YENEEA. The CDR3 is 17 amino acids. The CDR3 reads CASSLELDSRAYNEQFF. The CDR3 DNA is TGTGCCAGCAGCTTAGAGCTAGACTCGAGGGCCTACAATGAGCAGTTCTTC.

V usage is TRBV3-1 (or the pseudogene TRBV3-2) and J usage is TRBJ2-2, with 15 bases aligning to TRBD2. V shed 0 bases, J shed 2 bases, and the junction held 16 bases outside the gene matches. The CDR3 is 23 residues long. Germline CDR1 reads LGHDT; CDR2 reads YNNKEL (reference sequence). CDR3 sequence (DNA): TGTGCCAGCAGCCAAGATCCCAGGGTCCAGGGACTAGCGGGGGGAATTAACACCGGGGAGCTGTTTTTT. This gives the protein CASSQDPRVQGLAGGINTGELFF.

The chain combines TRBV27 with TRBJ1-6, with a possible D match to TRBD1 (5 bases). The CDR3 has 14 amino acids. Per the germline V gene, CDR1 is MNHEY and CDR2 is SMNVEV (reference sequence). The V end lost 6 bases, the J end lost 6 bases, and 12 bases lay between the germline ends. The CDR3 nucleotides are TGTGCCAGCAGAGGGGCCTTGAGTAATTCACCCCTCCACTTT. Its protein product is CASRGALSNSPLHF.

This clone was seen more than once but under ten times. The chain joins TRBV6-2 or TRBV6-3 to TRBJ1-2, with TRBD1 as a possible D gene (6 bases). This CDR3 has 15 residues. The germline V gene encodes CDR1 MNHEY and CDR2 SVGEGT. The V and J ends lost 5 bases and 2 bases respectively, with 15 bases between them. The CDR3 bases are TGTGCCAGCAGTCACGACTCCGGGACAAACTATGGCTACACCTTC. Translation: CASSHDSGTNYGYTF.

V usage is TRBV10-1 and J usage is TRBJ2-2; TRBD1 is a possible D gene (6 bases). CDR1 is WNHNN and CDR2 is SYGVQD in the germline V gene (reference sequence). V gave up 6 bases and J gave up 6 bases, with 8 bases separating them. The CDR3 has 12 residues. The CDR3 is CASSRGSGELFF. In DNA, the CDR3 is TGCGCCAGCAGCAGGGGATCCGGGGAGCTGTTTTTT.

The CDR3 protein is CASSFTGKSEAFF. Here the CDR3 DNA reads TGTGCCAGCAGCTTCACCGGGAAGTCTGAAGCTTTCTTT. J is TRBJ1-1 and V is TRBV5-5; D is ambiguous. The CDR3 runs 13 residues. V lost 2 bases to trimming and J lost 6 bases, with 11 bases between them. CDR1 SGHKS and CDR2 YYEKEE come from the germline V gene (reference sequence).

The count of this clone is one. The chain employs TRBV19 and TRBJ2-5; no firm D call. CDR1 and CDR2 (germline): LNHDA, SQIVND (reference sequence). The CDR3 length is 12 residues. V was pared by 5 bases and J by 2 bases, with 6 bases between. CDR3 loop: CASSWSQETQYF. CDR3 in DNA: TGTGCCAGTAGTTGGAGTCAAGAGACCCAGTACTTC.

CDR3 sequence reads: CASSPRTSGGTIQYF. The CDR3 DNA reads TGCGCCAGCAGCCCACGGACTAGCGGGGGGACCATTCAGTACTTC. The V call is TRBV5-1, the J call TRBJ2-4; TRBD2 matches 14 bases. CDR1 is SGHRS, CDR2 YFSETQ, per germline. The CDR3 contains 15 residues. V lost 4 bases to trimming and J lost 9 bases; unmatched junction nucleotides: 6.

The V call is TRBV27, the J call TRBJ2-1; 8 bases match TRBD1. The CDR3 sequence is 14 residues long. Looked up from germline, CDR1 is MNHEY and CDR2 is SMNVEV (reference sequence). The junction had 8 bases not matched to a gene; V was cut back by 6 bases and J by 7 bases. The CDR3: CASSSGTGLNEQFF. CDR3 DNA sequence: TGTGCCAGCAGCTCAGGGACAGGATTAAATGAGCAGTTCTTC.

By sample share, this clone is medium-sized. This chain links TRBV9 with TRBJ1-1, with TRBD1 matching 10 bases. Germline CDR1 reads SGDLS; CDR2 reads YYNGEE. V trimming: 3 bases; J trimming: 4 bases; junction bases outside the gene matches: 0. This CDR3 spans 13 amino acids. CDR3 in DNA: TGTGCCAGCAGCGGGACAGGGGGCACTGAAGCTTTCTTT. It codes for CASSGTGGTEAFF.

This chain uses TRBV9 with TRBJ2-5; 8 bases agree with TRBD2. CDR3 length: 15 amino acids. V shed 0 bases and J 10 bases; nucleotides not matched to a gene: 11. CDR1 is SGDLS and CDR2 is YYNGEE in the germline V gene. CDR3 sequence reads: CASSVGTSLRMGQYF. CDR3 coding DNA: TGTGCCAGCAGCGTAGGGACTAGCCTGCGAATGGGCCAGTACTTC.

The genes are TRBV5-1 and TRBJ2-5; TRBD1 is a possible D gene (5 bases). Trimming removed 0 bases at V and 5 bases at J, with 14 bases between. The CDR3 is made up of 15 amino acids. CDR1 is SGHRS, CDR2 YFSETQ, per germline. CDR3 amino acids: CASSLGQMAGETQYF. For the CDR3, the DNA is TGCGCCAGCAGCTTGGGACAGATGGCTGGGGAGACCCAGTACTTC.

The rearrangement joins TRBV4-3 to TRBJ2-1, with D tentatively TRBD1 (6 bases). Trimming took off 10 bases at V and 4 bases at J, with 11 bases between the two ends. Germline CDR1 is LGHNA and CDR2 is YSLEER. The CDR3 consists of 12 residues. As DNA, the CDR3 is TGCGCCACCCGGGACATTTACAATGAGCAGTTCTTC. It translates to CATRDIYNEQFF.

CDR3 nucleotides: TGTGCCAGCAGTGAACAAAACTACGAGCAGTACTTC. Residues: CASSEQNYEQYF. This chain joins TRBV2 and TRBJ2-7, with unresolved D. This CDR3 is built from 12 residues. V was clipped by 2 bases and J by 3 bases, with 5 bases between them. Germline loops: CDR1 SNHLY, CDR2 FYNNEI.

This chain links TRBV3-1 (or the pseudogene TRBV3-2) with TRBJ2-5; 9 positions agree with TRBD1. Germline V lookup: CDR1 LGHDT, CDR2 YNNKEL (reference sequence). After removal of 6 bases from V and 3 bases from J, the junction contained 8 bases not matched to a gene. The CDR3 loop spans 15 amino acids. CDR3 sequence (DNA): TGTGCCAGCAGTGATTTACAGGGGGCGGAAGAGACCCAGTACTTC. This encodes CASSDLQGAEETQYF.

This clone appeared a few times. The rearrangement links TRBV19 to TRBJ1-3; tentatively, D is TRBD1 (5 bases). Trimming took off 0 bases at V and 1 base at J, with 7 bases between the two ends. This CDR3 has 15 amino acids. Germline V gene sequence: CDR1 LNHDA, CDR2 SQIVND (reference sequence). CDR3 DNA: TGTGCCAGTAGTATAGAGGGGGGATCTGGAAACACCATATATTTT. This translates into CASSIEGGSGNTIYF.

The chain links TRBV6-4 to TRBJ2-4, with a possible D match to TRBD2 (6 bases). The CDR3 sequence is 18 residues long. Per the germline V gene, CDR1 is MRHNA and CDR2 is SNTAGT. Trimming cost V 2 bases and J 0 bases, with 17 bases left between them. The CDR3 DNA sequence: TGTGCCAGCAGTGACGGGGACTTGGCCCTTACAGCCAAAAACATTCAGTACTTC. Amino acid sequence: CASSDGDLALTAKNIQYF.